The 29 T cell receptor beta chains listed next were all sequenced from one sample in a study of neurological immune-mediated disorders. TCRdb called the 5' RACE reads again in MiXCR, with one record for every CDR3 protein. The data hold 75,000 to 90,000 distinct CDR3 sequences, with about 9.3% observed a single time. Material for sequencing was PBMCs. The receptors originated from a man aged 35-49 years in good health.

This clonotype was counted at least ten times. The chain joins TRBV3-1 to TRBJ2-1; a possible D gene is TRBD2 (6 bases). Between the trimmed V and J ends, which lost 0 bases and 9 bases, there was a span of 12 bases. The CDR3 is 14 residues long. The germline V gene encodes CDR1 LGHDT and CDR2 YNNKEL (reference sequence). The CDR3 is CASSQDPLASEQFF. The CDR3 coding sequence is TGTGCCAGCAGCCAAGATCCCCTAGCGAGTGAGCAGTTCTTC.

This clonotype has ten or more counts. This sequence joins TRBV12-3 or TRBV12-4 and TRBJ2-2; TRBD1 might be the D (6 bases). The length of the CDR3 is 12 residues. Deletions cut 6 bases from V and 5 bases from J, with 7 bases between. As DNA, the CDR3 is TGTGCCAGCAGCCAGGGGACCGGGGAGCTGTTTTTT. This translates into CASSQGTGELFF.

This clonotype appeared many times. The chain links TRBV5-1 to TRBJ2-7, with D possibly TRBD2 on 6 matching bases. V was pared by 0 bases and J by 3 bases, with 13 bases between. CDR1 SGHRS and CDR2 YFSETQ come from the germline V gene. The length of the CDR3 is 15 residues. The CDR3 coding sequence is TGCGCCAGCAGCTTGGAGGGAGGAGGGAGCTACGAGCAGTACTTC. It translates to CASSLEGGGSYEQYF.

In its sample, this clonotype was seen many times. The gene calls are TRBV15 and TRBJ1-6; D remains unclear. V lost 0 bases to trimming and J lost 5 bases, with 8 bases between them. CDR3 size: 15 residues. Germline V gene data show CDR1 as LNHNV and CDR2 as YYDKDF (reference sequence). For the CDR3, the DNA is TGTGCCACCAGCAGAGATCGCGGGGATAATTCACCCCTCCACTTT. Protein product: CATSRDRGDNSPLHF.

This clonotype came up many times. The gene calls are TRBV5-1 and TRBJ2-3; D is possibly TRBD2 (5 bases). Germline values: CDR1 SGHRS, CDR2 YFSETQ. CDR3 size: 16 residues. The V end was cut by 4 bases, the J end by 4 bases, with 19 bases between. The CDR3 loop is CASSPGSDPWADTQYF. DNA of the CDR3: TGCGCCAGCAGCCCGGGGTCGGACCCGTGGGCAGATACGCAGTATTTT.

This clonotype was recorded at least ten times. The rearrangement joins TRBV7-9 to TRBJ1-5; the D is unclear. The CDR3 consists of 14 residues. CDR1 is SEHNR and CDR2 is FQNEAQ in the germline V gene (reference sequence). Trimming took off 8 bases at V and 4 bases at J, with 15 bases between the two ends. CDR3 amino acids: CASRWGGLNQPQHF. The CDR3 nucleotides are TGTGCCAGCCGATGGGGAGGTTTGAATCAGCCCCAGCATTTT. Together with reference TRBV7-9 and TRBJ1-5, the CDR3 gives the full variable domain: DTGVSQNPRHKITKRGQNVTFRCDPISEHNRLYWYRQTLGQGPEFLTYFQNEAQLEKSRLLSDRFSAERPKGSFSTLEIQRTEQGDSAMYLCASRWGGLNQPQHFGDGTRLSIL.

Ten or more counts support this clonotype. For the CDR3, the DNA is TGTGCCACCTCGAGGAGATATATCATAATGAACACTGAAGCTTTCTTT. It encodes CATSRRYIIMNTEAFF. The V gene is TRBV7-2, the J gene TRBJ1-1; D ambiguous. V shed 10 bases and J shed 0 bases, with 21 bases lying between them. CDR3 length equals 16 residues. Germline V gene lookup returns CDR1 SGHTA and CDR2 FQGNSA.

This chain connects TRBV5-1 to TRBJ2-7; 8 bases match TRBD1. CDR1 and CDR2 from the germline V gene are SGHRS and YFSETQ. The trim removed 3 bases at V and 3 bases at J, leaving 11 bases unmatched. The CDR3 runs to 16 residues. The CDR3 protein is CASSYHRDRLHYEQYF. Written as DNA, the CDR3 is TGCGCCAGCAGCTACCACCGGGACAGGCTCCACTACGAGCAGTACTTC.

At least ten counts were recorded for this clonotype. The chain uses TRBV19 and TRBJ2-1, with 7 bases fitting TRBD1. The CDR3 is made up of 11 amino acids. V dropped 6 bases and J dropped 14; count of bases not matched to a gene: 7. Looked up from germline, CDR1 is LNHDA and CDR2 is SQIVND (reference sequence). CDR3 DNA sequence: TGTGCCAGTAGCCTAGACAGGGTAAAGTTCTTC. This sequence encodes CASSLDRVKFF.

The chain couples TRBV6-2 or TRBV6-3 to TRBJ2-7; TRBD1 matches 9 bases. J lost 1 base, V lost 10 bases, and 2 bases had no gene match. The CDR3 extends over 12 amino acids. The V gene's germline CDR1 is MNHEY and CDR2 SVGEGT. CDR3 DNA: TGTGCCACCGACAGGGGGTCCTACGAGCAGTACTTC. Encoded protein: CATDRGSYEQYF.

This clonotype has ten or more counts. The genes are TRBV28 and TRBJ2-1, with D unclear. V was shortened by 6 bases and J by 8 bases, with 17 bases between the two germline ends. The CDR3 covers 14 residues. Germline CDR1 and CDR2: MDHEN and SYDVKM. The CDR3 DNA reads TGTGCCAGCAGAACGCCCGGACCGCTCCATGAGCAGTTCTTC. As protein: CASRTPGPLHEQFF.

Written as DNA, the CDR3 is TGTGCCAGCAGTATCTCCGGGACACTCCTGTCTCCTTTCGACGAGCAGTACTTC. Protein sequence: CASSISGTLLSPFDEQYF. The rearrangement uses TRBV6-5 and TRBJ2-7, with D possibly matching TRBD1 (6 bases). CDR1 and CDR2 from the germline V gene are MNHEY and SVGAGI. Trimming took 5 bases from V and 5 from J, leaving 28 bases between them. This CDR3 spans 18 amino acids.

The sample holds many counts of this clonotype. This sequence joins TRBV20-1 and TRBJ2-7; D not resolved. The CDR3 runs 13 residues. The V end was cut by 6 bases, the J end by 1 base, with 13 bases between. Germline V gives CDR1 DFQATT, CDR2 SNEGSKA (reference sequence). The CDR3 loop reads CSAHYPESYEQYF. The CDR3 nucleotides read TGCAGTGCCCATTATCCAGAGTCCTACGAGCAGTACTTC.

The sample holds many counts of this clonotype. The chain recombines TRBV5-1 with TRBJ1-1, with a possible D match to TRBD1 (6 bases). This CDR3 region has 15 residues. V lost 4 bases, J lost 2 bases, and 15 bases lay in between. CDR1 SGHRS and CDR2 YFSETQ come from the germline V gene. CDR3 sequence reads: CASSPGPTGNTEAFF. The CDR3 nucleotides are TGCGCCAGCAGCCCCGGTCCGACAGGAAACACTGAAGCTTTCTTT.

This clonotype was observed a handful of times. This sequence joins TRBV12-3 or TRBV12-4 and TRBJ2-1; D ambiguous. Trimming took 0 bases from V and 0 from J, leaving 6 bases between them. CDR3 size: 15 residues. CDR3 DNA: TGTGCCAGCAGTTTAGCGGTTCCCTCCTACAATGAGCAGTTCTTC. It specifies CASSLAVPSYNEQFF.

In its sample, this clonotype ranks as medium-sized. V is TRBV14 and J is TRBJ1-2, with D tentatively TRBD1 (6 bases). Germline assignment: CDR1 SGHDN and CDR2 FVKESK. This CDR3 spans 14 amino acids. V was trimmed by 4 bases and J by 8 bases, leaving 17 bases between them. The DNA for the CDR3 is TGTGCCAGCAGCCCCCTAGGGGGGCCGGGCGGCTACACCTTC. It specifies CASSPLGGPGGYTF.

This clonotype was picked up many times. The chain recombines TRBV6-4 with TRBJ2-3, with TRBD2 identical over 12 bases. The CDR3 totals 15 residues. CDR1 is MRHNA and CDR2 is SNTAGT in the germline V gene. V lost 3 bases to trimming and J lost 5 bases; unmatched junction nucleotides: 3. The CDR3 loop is CASSEGLAGGDTQYF. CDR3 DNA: TGTGCCAGCAGTGAGGGACTAGCGGGTGGAGATACGCAGTATTTT.

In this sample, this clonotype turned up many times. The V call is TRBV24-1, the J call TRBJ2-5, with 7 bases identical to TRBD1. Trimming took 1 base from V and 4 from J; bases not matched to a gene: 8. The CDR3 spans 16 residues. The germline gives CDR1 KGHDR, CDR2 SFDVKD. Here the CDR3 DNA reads TGTGCCACCAGTGATTTCAGTGGAACAGGGGTAGAGACCCAGTACTTC. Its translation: CATSDFSGTGVETQYF.

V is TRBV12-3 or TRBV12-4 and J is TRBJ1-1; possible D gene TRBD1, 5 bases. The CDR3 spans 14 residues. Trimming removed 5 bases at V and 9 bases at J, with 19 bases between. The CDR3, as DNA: TGTGCCAGCAGTCTCGATCCGGGACCGCAGAAAGCTTTCTTT. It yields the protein CASSLDPGPQKAFF.

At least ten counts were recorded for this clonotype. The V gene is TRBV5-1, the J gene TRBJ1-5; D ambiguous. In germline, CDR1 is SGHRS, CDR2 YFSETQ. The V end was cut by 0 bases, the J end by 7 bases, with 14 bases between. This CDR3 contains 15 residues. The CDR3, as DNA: TGCGCCAGCAGCTTGGAGGGCGGCCTGGGACAGCCCCAGCATTTT. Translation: CASSLEGGLGQPQHF.

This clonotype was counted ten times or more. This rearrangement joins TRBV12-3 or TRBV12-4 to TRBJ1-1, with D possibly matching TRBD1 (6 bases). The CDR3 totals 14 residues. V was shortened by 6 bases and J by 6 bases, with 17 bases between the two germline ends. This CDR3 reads CASSKQGGVAEAFF. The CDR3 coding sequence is TGTGCCAGCAGCAAACAGGGAGGGGTGGCTGAAGCTTTCTTT.

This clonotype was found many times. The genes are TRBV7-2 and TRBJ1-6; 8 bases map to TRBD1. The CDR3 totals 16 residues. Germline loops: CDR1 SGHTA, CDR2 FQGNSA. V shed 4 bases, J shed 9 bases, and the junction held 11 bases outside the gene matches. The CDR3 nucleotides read TGTGCCAGCAGCTCCGGACAGGGAAGGGTGGGTTCACCCCTCCACTTT. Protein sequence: CASSSGQGRVGSPLHF.

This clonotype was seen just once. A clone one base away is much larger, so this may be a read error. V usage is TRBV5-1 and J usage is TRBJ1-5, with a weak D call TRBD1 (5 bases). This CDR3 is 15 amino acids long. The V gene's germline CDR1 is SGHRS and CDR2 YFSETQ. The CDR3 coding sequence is TGCGCCGGCAGCTTGGCGGGGGGAAGAGGTCAGCCCCAGCATTTT. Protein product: CAGSLAGGRGQPQHF.

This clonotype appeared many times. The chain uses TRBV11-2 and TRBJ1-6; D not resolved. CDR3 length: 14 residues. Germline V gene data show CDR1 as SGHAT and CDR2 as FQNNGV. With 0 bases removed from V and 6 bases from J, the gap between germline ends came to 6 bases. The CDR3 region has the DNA TGTGCCAGCAGCTTAGAGATCACTAATTCACCCCTCCACTTT. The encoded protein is CASSLEITNSPLHF.

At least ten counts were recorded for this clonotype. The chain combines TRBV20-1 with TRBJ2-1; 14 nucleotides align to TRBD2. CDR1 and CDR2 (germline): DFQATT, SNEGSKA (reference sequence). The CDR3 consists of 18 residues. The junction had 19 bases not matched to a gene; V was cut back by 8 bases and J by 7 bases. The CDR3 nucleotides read TGCAGTAGACATACCCCCCGACTAGCGGGAGGGTGGTGGAATGAGCAGTTCTTC. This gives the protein CSRHTPRLAGGWWNEQFF.

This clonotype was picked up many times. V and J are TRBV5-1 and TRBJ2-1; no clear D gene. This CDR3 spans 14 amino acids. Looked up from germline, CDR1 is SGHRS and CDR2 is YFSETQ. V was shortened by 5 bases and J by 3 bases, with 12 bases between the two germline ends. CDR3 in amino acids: CASRGSGDYNEQFF. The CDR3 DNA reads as TGCGCCAGCAGGGGAAGTGGCGACTACAATGAGCAGTTCTTC.

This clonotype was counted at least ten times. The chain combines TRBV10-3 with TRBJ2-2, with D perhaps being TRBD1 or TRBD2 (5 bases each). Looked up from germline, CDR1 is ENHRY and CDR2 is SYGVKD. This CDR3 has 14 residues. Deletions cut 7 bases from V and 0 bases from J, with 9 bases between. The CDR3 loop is CAINRDANTGELFF. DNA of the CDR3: TGTGCCATCAACCGGGACGCGAACACCGGGGAGCTGTTTTTT.

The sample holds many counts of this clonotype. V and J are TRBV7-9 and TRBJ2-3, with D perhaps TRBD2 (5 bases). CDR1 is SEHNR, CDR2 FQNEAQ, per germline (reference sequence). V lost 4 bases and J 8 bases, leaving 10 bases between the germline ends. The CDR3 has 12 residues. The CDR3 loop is CASSYPEATQYF. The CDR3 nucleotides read TGTGCCAGCAGCTACCCGGAGGCTACGCAGTATTTT. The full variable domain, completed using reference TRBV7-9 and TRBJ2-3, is DTGVSQNPRHKITKRGQNVTFRCDPISEHNRLYWYRQTLGQGPEFLTYFQNEAQLEKSRLLSDRFSAERPKGSFSTLEIQRTEQGDSAMYLCASSYPEATQYFGPGTRLTVL.

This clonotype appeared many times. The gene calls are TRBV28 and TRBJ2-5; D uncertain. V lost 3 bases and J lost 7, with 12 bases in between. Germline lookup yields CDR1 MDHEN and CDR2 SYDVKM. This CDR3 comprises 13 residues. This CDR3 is CASSLRFWGTQYF. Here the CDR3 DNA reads TGTGCCAGCAGTTTGCGGTTTTGGGGGACCCAGTACTTC.